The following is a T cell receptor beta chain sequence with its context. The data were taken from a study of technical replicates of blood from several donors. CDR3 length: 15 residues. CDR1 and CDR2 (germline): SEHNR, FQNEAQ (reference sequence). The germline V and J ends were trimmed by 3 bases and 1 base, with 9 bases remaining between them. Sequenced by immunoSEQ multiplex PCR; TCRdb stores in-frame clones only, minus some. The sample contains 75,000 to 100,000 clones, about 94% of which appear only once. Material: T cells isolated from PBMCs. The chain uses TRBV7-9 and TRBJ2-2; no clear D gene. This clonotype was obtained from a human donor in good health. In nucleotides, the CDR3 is TGTGCCAGCAGCTTTACAGTGAGGAACACCGGGGAGCTGTTTTTT. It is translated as CASSFTVRNTGELFF.